A selection of T cell receptor beta chains follows, all from one sample in a study of blood T cells in healthy people across ages. From the 5' RACE reads, TCRdb called clonotypes with MiXCR, one entry per CDR3 protein. The sample carries roughly 800,000 distinct CDR3 sequences, 35% to 40% recorded once. What was sequenced was blood. The source is a man younger than 35 in good health. Each CDR3 is given with its conserved first and last residue. Each record gives: clone size, D gene, V gene, J gene, CDR3 DNA, CDR3 protein. D genes are given only for firm matches. Size is stated for part of the rows, as once, few or many counts, or as a class when the clone is expanded.

clone_size: many
d_call: TRBD1
v_call: TRBV20-1
j_call: TRBJ1-1
cdr3_nt: TGCAGTGCTGCAGATGAATATTACAGGGGAATCACTGAAGCTTTCTTT
cdr3_aa: CSAADEYYRGITEAFF

clone_size: -
d_call: -
v_call: TRBV19
j_call: TRBJ1-5
cdr3_nt: TGTGCCAGTACCGCCAGCAATCAGCCCCAGCATTTT
cdr3_aa: CASTASNQPQHF

clone_size: -
d_call: TRBD2
v_call: TRBV7-2
j_call: TRBJ2-7
cdr3_nt: TGTGCCAGCAGCTTAGAGGCTGCAACGGGGGGATCCTACAATGAGCAGTACTTC
cdr3_aa: CASSLEAATGGSYNEQYF

clone_size: many
d_call: -
v_call: TRBV4-3
j_call: TRBJ2-1
cdr3_nt: TGCGCCAGCAGCCAAGGGGAATACAATGAGCAGTTCTTC
cdr3_aa: CASSQGEYNEQFF

clone_size: -
d_call: -
v_call: TRBV6-6
j_call: TRBJ1-4
cdr3_nt: TGTGCCAGCAGTACTCGCCTGGAAAAACTGTTTTTT
cdr3_aa: CASSTRLEKLFF

clone_size: few
d_call: TRBD1
v_call: TRBV7-9
j_call: TRBJ2-1
cdr3_nt: TGTGCCAGCAGCTCTGGACAGGCCAACTCCTACAATGAGCAGTTCTTC
cdr3_aa: CASSSGQANSYNEQFF

clone_size: -
d_call: -
v_call: TRBV9
j_call: TRBJ2-4
cdr3_nt: TGTGCCAGCAGCGTAGGGGGCAAAAACATTCAGTACTTC
cdr3_aa: CASSVGGKNIQYF

clone_size: -
d_call: -
v_call: TRBV7-2
j_call: TRBJ2-1
cdr3_nt: TGTGCCAGCGGGGGGAAAAAGCCTTTCTCCTACAATGAGCAGTTCTTC
cdr3_aa: CASGGKKPFSYNEQFF

clone_size: -
d_call: TRBD1
v_call: TRBV18
j_call: TRBJ2-4
cdr3_nt: TGTGCCAGCTCACCAACCTCCGGGACAGGGGAATGGGGCAAAAACATTCAGTACTTC
cdr3_aa: CASSPTSGTGEWGKNIQYF

clone_size: -
d_call: -
v_call: TRBV7-2
j_call: TRBJ2-7
cdr3_nt: TGTGCCAACGGGGCCTACAATGAGCAGTACTTC
cdr3_aa: CANGAYNEQYF

clone_size: -
d_call: TRBD2
v_call: TRBV4-3
j_call: TRBJ2-1
cdr3_nt: TGCGCCAGCAGCCAAGATGGTCCGGGGGGTTACAATGAGCAGTTCTTC
cdr3_aa: CASSQDGPGGYNEQFF

clone_size: few
d_call: -
v_call: TRBV5-5
j_call: TRBJ1-2
cdr3_nt: TGTGCCAGCAGCTTGGTTCGGACCTCTAACTATGGCTACACCTTC
cdr3_aa: CASSLVRTSNYGYTF

clone_size: -
d_call: TRBD1
v_call: TRBV9
j_call: TRBJ1-1
cdr3_nt: TGTGCCAGCAGCGTAGCACAAGGGGGCCCAATGAACACTGAAGCTTTCTTT
cdr3_aa: CASSVAQGGPMNTEAFF

clone_size: few
d_call: -
v_call: TRBV12-3/TRBV12-4
j_call: TRBJ1-6
cdr3_nt: TGTGCCAGCAGTTTTAAACGAGGGCCCAATTCACCCCTCCACTTT
cdr3_aa: CASSFKRGPNSPLHF

clone_size: -
d_call: TRBD2
v_call: TRBV4-2
j_call: TRBJ2-3
cdr3_nt: TGTGCCAGCAGCCCAATTCGGCTCTCAACTATTGCGAGCGGGGGACCCACAGATACGCAGTATTTT
cdr3_aa: CASSPIRLSTIASGGPTDTQYF

clone_size: few
d_call: -
v_call: TRBV20-1
j_call: TRBJ1-6
cdr3_nt: TGCAGTGCTCTGGACGTGGGGAATGGGCCACCCCTCCACTTT
cdr3_aa: CSALDVGNGPPLHF

clone_size: few
d_call: -
v_call: TRBV20-1
j_call: TRBJ2-1
cdr3_nt: TGCAGTGCTTACTCGACTAGACTCGGCTACAATGAGCAGTTCTTC
cdr3_aa: CSAYSTRLGYNEQFF

clone_size: -
d_call: -
v_call: TRBV28
j_call: TRBJ2-3
cdr3_nt: TGTGCCAGCAGTGGCCCCAGAGATACGCAGTATTTT
cdr3_aa: CASSGPRDTQYF

clone_size: few
d_call: -
v_call: TRBV3-1
j_call: TRBJ2-4
cdr3_nt: TGTGCCAGCAGCCAAGATGCGACCGAGGGGAACATTCAGTACTTC
cdr3_aa: CASSQDATEGNIQYF

clone_size: -
d_call: -
v_call: TRBV15
j_call: TRBJ2-7
cdr3_nt: TGTGCCACCAGCAGAGAAAGATCTAGCGTCAATGAGCAGTACTTC
cdr3_aa: CATSRERSSVNEQYF

clone_size: -
d_call: -
v_call: TRBV29-1
j_call: TRBJ2-5
cdr3_nt: TGCAGCGTTGAAGTGGGGTTCCAAGAGACCCAGTACTTC
cdr3_aa: CSVEVGFQETQYF

clone_size: few
d_call: TRBD1
v_call: TRBV30
j_call: TRBJ1-5
cdr3_nt: TGTGCCTTCGGACAGGGGGCCCCTCAGCCCCAGCATTTT
cdr3_aa: CAFGQGAPQPQHF

clone_size: -
d_call: TRBD2
v_call: TRBV5-1
j_call: TRBJ2-1
cdr3_nt: TGCGCCAGCAGCTTGGTCCGAGCGGGGGGCCCGGGTCGCAATGAGCAGTTCTTC
cdr3_aa: CASSLVRAGGPGRNEQFF

clone_size: -
d_call: TRBD1
v_call: TRBV7-8
j_call: TRBJ2-7
cdr3_nt: TGTGCCAGCAGCTTGGGAGACAGGGCTGGCGAGCAGTACTTC
cdr3_aa: CASSLGDRAGEQYF

clone_size: many
d_call: TRBD2
v_call: TRBV5-1
j_call: TRBJ2-3
cdr3_nt: TGCGCCAGCAGCCCGACTAGCGGGAGCACAGATACGCAGTATTTT
cdr3_aa: CASSPTSGSTDTQYF

clone_size: few
d_call: -
v_call: TRBV5-1
j_call: TRBJ2-3
cdr3_nt: TGCGCCAGCAGCTTGGATTTGTGGCTCTCAAATACGCAGTATTTT
cdr3_aa: CASSLDLWLSNTQYF

clone_size: -
d_call: -
v_call: TRBV20-1
j_call: TRBJ1-3
cdr3_nt: TGCAGTGCTAGACTACAGGGATGGTCTGGAAACACCATATATTTT
cdr3_aa: CSARLQGWSGNTIYF

clone_size: -
d_call: -
v_call: TRBV5-1
j_call: TRBJ2-2
cdr3_nt: TGCGCCAGCAGCTTGGCCTTAAACACCGGGGAGCTGTTTTTT
cdr3_aa: CASSLALNTGELFF

clone_size: many
d_call: -
v_call: TRBV9
j_call: TRBJ2-5
cdr3_nt: TGTGCCAGCAGCGTACCCGACAGACAAGAGACCCAGTACTTC
cdr3_aa: CASSVPDRQETQYF

clone_size: many
d_call: TRBD2
v_call: TRBV5-1
j_call: TRBJ2-4
cdr3_nt: TGCGCCAGCAGCCCTGGGGGGGAGGAAGAAAACATTCAGTACTTC
cdr3_aa: CASSPGGEEENIQYF

clone_size: -
d_call: TRBD1
v_call: TRBV12-3/TRBV12-4
j_call: TRBJ1-1
cdr3_nt: TGTGCCAGCAGACTAGGACAGGGAGGAGGTGAAGCTTTCTTT
cdr3_aa: CASRLGQGGGEAFF

clone_size: -
d_call: -
v_call: TRBV5-1
j_call: TRBJ1-1
cdr3_nt: TGCGCCAGCAGCTTCCTCCCGGAGAACACTGAAGCTTTCTTT
cdr3_aa: CASSFLPENTEAFF

clone_size: few
d_call: -
v_call: TRBV10-3
j_call: TRBJ2-1
cdr3_nt: TGTGCCATCAGTGCCGACATCTCCTACAATGAGCAGTTCTTC
cdr3_aa: CAISADISYNEQFF

clone_size: few
d_call: TRBD1
v_call: TRBV28
j_call: TRBJ2-7
cdr3_nt: TGTGCCAGCAGTGTACAGGGGGTGGACGAGCAGTACTTC
cdr3_aa: CASSVQGVDEQYF

clone_size: few
d_call: -
v_call: TRBV4-1
j_call: TRBJ2-5
cdr3_nt: TGCGCCAGCAGCCCCCTAGTGGGCCAAGAGACCCAGTACTTC
cdr3_aa: CASSPLVGQETQYF

clone_size: -
d_call: TRBD1
v_call: TRBV29-1
j_call: TRBJ2-1
cdr3_nt: TGCAGCGAAAGGGACAGTAAATACAATGAGCAGTTCTTC
cdr3_aa: CSERDSKYNEQFF

clone_size: -
d_call: -
v_call: TRBV3-1
j_call: TRBJ2-7
cdr3_nt: TGTGCCAGCAGCCAAGCGACACAGAAGAGGCTTGGGCAGTACTTC
cdr3_aa: CASSQATQKRLGQYF

clone_size: -
d_call: -
v_call: TRBV20-1
j_call: TRBJ2-5
cdr3_nt: TGCAGTGCCAGGGACTTTCCGGCGGAGACCCAGTACTTC
cdr3_aa: CSARDFPAETQYF

clone_size: -
d_call: TRBD2
v_call: TRBV10-3
j_call: TRBJ2-3
cdr3_nt: TGTGCCATCAGTGAATCCCGGACTAGCGGTCTCACAGATACGCAGTATTTT
cdr3_aa: CAISESRTSGLTDTQYF

clone_size: few
d_call: -
v_call: TRBV12-3/TRBV12-4
j_call: TRBJ1-6
cdr3_nt: TGTGCCAGCAGTTTGAGTCAGGGTGGATCACCCCTCCACTTT
cdr3_aa: CASSLSQGGSPLHF